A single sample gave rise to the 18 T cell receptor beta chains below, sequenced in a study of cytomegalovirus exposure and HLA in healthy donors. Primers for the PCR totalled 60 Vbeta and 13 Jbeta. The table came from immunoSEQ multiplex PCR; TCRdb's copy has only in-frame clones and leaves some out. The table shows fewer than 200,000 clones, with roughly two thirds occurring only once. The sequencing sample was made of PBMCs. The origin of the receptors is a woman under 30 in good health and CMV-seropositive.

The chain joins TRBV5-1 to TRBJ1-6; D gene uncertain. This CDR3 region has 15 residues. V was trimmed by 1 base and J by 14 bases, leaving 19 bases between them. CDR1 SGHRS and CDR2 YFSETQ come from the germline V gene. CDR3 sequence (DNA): TGCGCCAGCAGCTTGTCAACGGCGGCGGCGGTATCCCTCCACTTT. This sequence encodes CASSLSTAAAVSLHF.

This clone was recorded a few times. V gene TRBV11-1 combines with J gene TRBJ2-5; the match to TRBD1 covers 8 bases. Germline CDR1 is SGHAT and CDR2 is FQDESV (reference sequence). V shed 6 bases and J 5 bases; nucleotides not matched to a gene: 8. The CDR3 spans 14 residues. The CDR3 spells CASSSGQGWETQYF. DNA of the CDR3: TGTGCCAGCAGTTCCGGACAGGGTTGGGAGACCCAGTACTTC.

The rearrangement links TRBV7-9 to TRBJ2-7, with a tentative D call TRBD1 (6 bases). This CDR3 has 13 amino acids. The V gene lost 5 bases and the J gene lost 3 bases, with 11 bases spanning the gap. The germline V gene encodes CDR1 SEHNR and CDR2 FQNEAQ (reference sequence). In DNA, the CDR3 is TGTGCCAGCAGCACCGACAGGTACTACGAGCAGTACTTC. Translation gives CASSTDRYYEQYF.

The CDR3 is CASSATWVSNQPQHF. The CDR3 nucleotides read TGTGCCAGCTCCGCGACTTGGGTTAGCAATCAGCCCCAGCATTTT. The gene calls are TRBV18 and TRBJ1-5; D not resolved. The CDR3 loop spans 15 amino acids. The V gene's germline CDR1 is KGHSH and CDR2 LQKENI. V was cut by 6 bases and J by 0 bases, with 12 bases left in between.

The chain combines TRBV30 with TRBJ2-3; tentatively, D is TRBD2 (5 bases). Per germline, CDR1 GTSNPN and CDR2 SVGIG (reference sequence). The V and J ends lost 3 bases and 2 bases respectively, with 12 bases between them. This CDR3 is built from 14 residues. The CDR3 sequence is CAWRPRANTDTQYF. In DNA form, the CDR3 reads TGTGCCTGGAGACCGAGGGCTAACACAGATACGCAGTATTTT.

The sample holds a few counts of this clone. In DNA form, the CDR3 reads TGTGCCAGCAGCGGAGAATACAATGAGCAGTTCTTC. This gives the protein CASSGEYNEQFF. This sequence joins TRBV2 and TRBJ2-1, with no clear D. The CDR3 covers 12 residues. Germline CDR1 and CDR2: SNHLY and FYNNEI. V lost 6 bases, J lost 4 bases, and 7 bases lay in between.

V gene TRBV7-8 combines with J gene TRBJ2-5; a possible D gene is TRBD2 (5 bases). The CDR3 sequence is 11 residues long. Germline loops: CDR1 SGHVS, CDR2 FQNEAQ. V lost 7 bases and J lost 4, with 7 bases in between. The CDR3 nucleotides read TGTGCCAGCAAGAGGGCAGAGACCCAGTACTTC. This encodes CASKRAETQYF.

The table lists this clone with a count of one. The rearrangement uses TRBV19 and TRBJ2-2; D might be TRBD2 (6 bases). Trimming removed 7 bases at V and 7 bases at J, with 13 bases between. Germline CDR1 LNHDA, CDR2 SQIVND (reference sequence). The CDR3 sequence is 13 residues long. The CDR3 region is CASTSRGIGELFF. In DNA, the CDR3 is TGTGCCAGTACCTCCCGGGGGATCGGGGAGCTGTTTTTT.

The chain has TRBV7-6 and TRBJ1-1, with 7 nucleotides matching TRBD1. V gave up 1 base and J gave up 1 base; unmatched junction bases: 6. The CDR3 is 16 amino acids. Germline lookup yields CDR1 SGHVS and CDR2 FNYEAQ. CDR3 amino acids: CASSLEPGQKNTEAFF. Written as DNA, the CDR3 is TGTGCCAGCAGCTTAGAGCCGGGACAGAAGAACACTGAAGCTTTCTTT.

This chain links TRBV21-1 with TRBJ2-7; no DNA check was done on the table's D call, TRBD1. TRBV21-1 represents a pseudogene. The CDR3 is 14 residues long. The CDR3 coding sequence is TGTGCCAGCAGCAGATTGGACAGATACTACGAGCAGTACTTC. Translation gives CASSRLDRYYEQYF.

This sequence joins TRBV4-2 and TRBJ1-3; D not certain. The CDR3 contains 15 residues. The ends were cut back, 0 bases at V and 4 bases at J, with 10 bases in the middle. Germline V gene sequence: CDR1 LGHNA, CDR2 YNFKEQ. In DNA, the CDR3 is TGTGCCAGCAGCCAAGAGCCGGGTTTGGGAAACACCATATATTTT. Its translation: CASSQEPGLGNTIYF.

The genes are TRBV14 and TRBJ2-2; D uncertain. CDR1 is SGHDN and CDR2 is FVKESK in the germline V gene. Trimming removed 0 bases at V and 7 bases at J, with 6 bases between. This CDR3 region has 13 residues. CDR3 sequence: CASSQETGGELFF. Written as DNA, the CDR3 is TGTGCCAGCAGCCAAGAAACGGGCGGGGAGCTGTTTTTT.

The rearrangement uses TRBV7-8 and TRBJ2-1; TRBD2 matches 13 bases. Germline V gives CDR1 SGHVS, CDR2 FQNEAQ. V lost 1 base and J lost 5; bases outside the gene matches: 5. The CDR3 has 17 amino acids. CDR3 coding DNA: TGTGCCAGCAGCTTAGATCTGGGACTAGCGGGGAACAATGAGCAGTTCTTC. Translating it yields CASSLDLGLAGNNEQFF.

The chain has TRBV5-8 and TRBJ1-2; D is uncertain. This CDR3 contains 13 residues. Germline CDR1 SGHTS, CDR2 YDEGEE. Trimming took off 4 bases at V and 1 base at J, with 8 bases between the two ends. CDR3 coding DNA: TGTGCCAGCAGCCTGACACTTAACTATGGCTACACCTTC. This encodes CASSLTLNYGYTF.

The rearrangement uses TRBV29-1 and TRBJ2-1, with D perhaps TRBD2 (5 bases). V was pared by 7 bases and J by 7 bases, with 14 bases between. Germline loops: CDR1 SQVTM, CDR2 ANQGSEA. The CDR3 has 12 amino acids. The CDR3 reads CSGGLPGNEQFF. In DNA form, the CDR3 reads TGCAGCGGAGGACTGCCCGGAAATGAGCAGTTCTTC.

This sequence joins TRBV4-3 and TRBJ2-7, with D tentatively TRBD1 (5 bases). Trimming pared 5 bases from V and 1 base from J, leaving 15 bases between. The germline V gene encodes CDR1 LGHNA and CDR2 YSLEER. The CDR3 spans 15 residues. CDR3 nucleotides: TGCGCCAGCAGCTACGACAGTCCTAGATCCTACGAGCAGTACTTC. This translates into CASSYDSPRSYEQYF.

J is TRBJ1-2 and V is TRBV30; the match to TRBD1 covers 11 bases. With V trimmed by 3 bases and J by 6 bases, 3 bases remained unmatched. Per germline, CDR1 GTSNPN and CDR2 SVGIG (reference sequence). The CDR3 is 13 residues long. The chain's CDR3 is CAWRGTGGNGYTF. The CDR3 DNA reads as TGTGCCTGGAGGGGGACAGGGGGAAATGGCTACACCTTC.

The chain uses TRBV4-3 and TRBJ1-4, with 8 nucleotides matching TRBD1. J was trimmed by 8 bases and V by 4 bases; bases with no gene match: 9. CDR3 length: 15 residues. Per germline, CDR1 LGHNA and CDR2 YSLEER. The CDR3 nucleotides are TGCGCCAGCAGCCCATCGGGACAGGCTCTCGAAAAACTGTTTTTT. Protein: CASSPSGQALEKLFF.